This T cell receptor (beta chain) was observed in a study of cytomegalovirus exposure and HLA in healthy donors. Germline-derived CDR1 and CDR2 are SEHNR and FQNEAQ (reference sequence). Losses at the gene ends were 0 bases for V and 5 bases for J; bases not matched to a gene: 4. The CDR3 covers 14 residues. Method: immunoSEQ multiplex PCR; TCRdb's copy keeps in-frame clones and lacks some. The table lists around 73,000 clones, approximately 90% of them singletons. Sequenced: PBMCs. The V call is TRBV7-9, the J call TRBJ2-7; 7 positions agree with TRBD2. The clonotype originates from a woman in her late teens or twenties in good health and CMV-seropositive. The CDR3 region is CASSLASGVHEQYF. CDR3 DNA: TGTGCCAGCAGCTTAGCGAGCGGGGTTCACGAGCAGTACTTC.